Given below is one TCR beta chain in context. Its specificity is not known. The protocol was immunoSEQ multiplex PCR, while the TCRdb copy is restricted to in-frame clones and leaves out a portion. This sample carries about 110,000 clones, over 75% of them seen once, and the ten largest clones take about 15%. The sample comes from a study of T cell responses to AZD1222 COVID-19 vaccine. General study results and limits: Repertoires were collected only later (after the peak T cell response had occurred). Breadth and depth of Spike-specific TCRs rose after two AZD1222 doses. The donor group comprised mostly white British people and more females; the analysis possibly underestimated clonal diversity.

Per germline, CDR1 SGHRS and CDR2 YFSETQ. The trim removed 7 bases at V and 5 bases at J, leaving 8 bases unmatched. The CDR3 runs 14 residues. This TCR was recovered from an adult in good health. Source: peripheral blood, taken on day 0 of AZD1222 vaccination. The V and J genes are TRBV5-1 and TRBJ2-2, with TRBD1 matching 7 bases. DNA of the CDR3: TGCGCCAGCCAACTAACGACAGGGACCGGGGAGCTGTTTTTT. It yields the protein CASQLTTGTGELFF. The variable domain in full, completed from reference TRBV5-1 and TRBJ2-2, reads KAGVTQTPRYLIKTRGQQVTLSCSPISGHRSVSWYQQTPGQGLQFLFEYFSETQRNKGNFPGRFSGRQFSNSRSEMNVSTLELGDSALYLCASQLTTGTGELFFGEGSRLTVL.